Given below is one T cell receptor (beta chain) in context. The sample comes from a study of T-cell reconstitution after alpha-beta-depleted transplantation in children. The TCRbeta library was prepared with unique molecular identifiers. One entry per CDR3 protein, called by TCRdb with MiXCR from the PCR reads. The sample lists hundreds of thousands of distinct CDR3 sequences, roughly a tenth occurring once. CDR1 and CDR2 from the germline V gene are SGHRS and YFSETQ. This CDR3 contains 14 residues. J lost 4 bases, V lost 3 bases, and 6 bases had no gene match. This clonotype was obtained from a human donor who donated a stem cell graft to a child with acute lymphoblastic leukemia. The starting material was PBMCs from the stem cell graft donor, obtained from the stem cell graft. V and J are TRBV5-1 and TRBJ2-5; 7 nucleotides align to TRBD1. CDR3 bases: TGCGCCAGCAGCTGGGGAGCAGGGGGAGAGACCCAGTACTTC. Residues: CASSWGAGGETQYF. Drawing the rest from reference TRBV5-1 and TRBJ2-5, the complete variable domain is KAGVTQTPRYLIKTRGQQVTLSCSPISGHRSVSWYQQTPGQGLQFLFEYFSETQRNKGNFPGRFSGRQFSNSRSEMNVSTLELGDSALYLCASSWGAGGETQYFGPGTRLLVL.